This TCR beta chain was sequenced during a study of beta chain features in type 1 diabetes. The sequenced template was cDNA made from the entire isolated RNA. Reads from naive, central memory and regulatory T cell samples averaged about 3.8 million. Some clones are missing from TCRdb's copy, which holds only in-frame ones; the method was immunoSEQ multiplex PCR. The sample holds some 220,000 clones, roughly a tenth seen once. V was clipped by 5 bases and J by 1 base, with 12 bases between them. Germline CDR1 is WSHSY and CDR2 is SAAADI. This CDR3 has 14 amino acids. The genes are TRBV10-2 and TRBJ2-7; D assignment may be TRBD1 or TRBD2 (5 bases each). What was sequenced was central memory CD4+ T cells from blood. The TCR was taken from a man aged 18 to 30 in good health. The CDR3 region has the DNA TGCGCCAGCAGTTCCCAGGGAGTTTCCTACGAGCAGTACTTC. It yields the protein CASSSQGVSYEQYF.